Listed below are T cell receptor beta chains from one sample, sequenced in a study of T cell repertoires in aging, cancer and after chemotherapy. TCRdb analysed the multiplex PCR reads with MiXCR anew, one entry per CDR3 protein. The table has about 3,500 distinct CDR3 sequences, around a third seen once. Source material: blood. All receptors derive from a human donor in good health. The CDR3 runs from the conserved cysteine through the conserved F or W.

len: 14
v_gene: TRBV19
j_gene: TRBJ1-6
CDR3aa: CVSQGAAYNSPLHF

len: 13
v_gene: TRBV19
j_gene: TRBJ1-5
CDR3aa: CAGAWGPNQHQHF

len: 15
v_gene: TRBV20-1
j_gene: TRBJ2-7
CDR3aa: CSARDWTGGKNEQYF

len: 13
v_gene: TRBV14
j_gene: TRBJ1-2
CDR3aa: CASSQDYSYGYTF

len: 12
v_gene: TRBV5-6
j_gene: TRBJ2-7
CDR3aa: CASSLGFSEQYF

len: 14
v_gene: TRBV6-1
j_gene: TRBJ1-1
CDR3aa: CASALKGQNTEAFF

len: 14
v_gene: TRBV7-9
j_gene: TRBJ1-2
CDR3aa: CASSSRARGYGYTF

len: 14
v_gene: TRBV7-6
j_gene: TRBJ2-2
CDR3aa: CASSLAGATGELFF

len: 11
v_gene: TRBV18
j_gene: TRBJ1-1
CDR3aa: CASSPGRDAFF

len: 13
v_gene: TRBV19
j_gene: TRBJ1-2
CDR3aa: CASKRGTDYGYTF

len: 15
v_gene: TRBV5-4
j_gene: TRBJ2-5
CDR3aa: CASSLATGGAETQYF

len: 14
v_gene: TRBV27
j_gene: TRBJ1-5
CDR3aa: CASSPTGGGQPQHF

len: 12
v_gene: TRBV6-5
j_gene: TRBJ2-2
CDR3aa: CATQGIAGELFF

len: 15
v_gene: TRBV19
j_gene: TRBJ2-1
CDR3aa: CASSPRDRGSLEQFF

len: 14
v_gene: TRBV11-2
j_gene: TRBJ1-1
CDR3aa: CASSYDRGAPEAFF

len: 13
v_gene: TRBV6-5
j_gene: TRBJ1-5
CDR3aa: CASSGPGGQPQHF

len: 14
v_gene: TRBV11-1
j_gene: TRBJ2-2
CDR3aa: CASSFGLNTGELFF

len: 14
v_gene: TRBV20-1
j_gene: TRBJ2-7
CDR3aa: CSARAPASSYEQYF

len: 15
v_gene: TRBV30
j_gene: TRBJ1-4
CDR3aa: CAWSVRGRTGEKLFF

len: 13
v_gene: TRBV6-1
j_gene: TRBJ1-4
CDR3aa: CASSNGGAAKLFF

len: 13
v_gene: TRBV29-1
j_gene: TRBJ1-1
CDR3aa: CSVTGGSDTEAFF

len: 17
v_gene: TRBV24-1
j_gene: TRBJ2-1
CDR3aa: CATSDPVAGGNGNEQFF

len: 13
v_gene: TRBV7-6
j_gene: TRBJ2-7
CDR3aa: CASSLGPNYEQYF

len: 15
v_gene: TRBV19
j_gene: TRBJ1-1
CDR3aa: CASSSRGRMNTEAFF

len: 15
v_gene: TRBV7-9
j_gene: TRBJ2-1
CDR3aa: CASSRISGGANEQFF

len: 15
v_gene: TRBV6-1
j_gene: TRBJ2-3
CDR3aa: CASSQWGQYTDTQYF

len: 14
v_gene: TRBV19
j_gene: TRBJ2-7
CDR3aa: CASSITRSRAEQYF

len: 15
v_gene: TRBV19
j_gene: TRBJ2-6
CDR3aa: CASSIGGFGANVLTF

len: 13
v_gene: TRBV5-4
j_gene: TRBJ1-1
CDR3aa: CASSLEGNTEAFF

len: 15
v_gene: TRBV20-1
j_gene: TRBJ1-4
CDR3aa: CSASSAQGTNEKLFF